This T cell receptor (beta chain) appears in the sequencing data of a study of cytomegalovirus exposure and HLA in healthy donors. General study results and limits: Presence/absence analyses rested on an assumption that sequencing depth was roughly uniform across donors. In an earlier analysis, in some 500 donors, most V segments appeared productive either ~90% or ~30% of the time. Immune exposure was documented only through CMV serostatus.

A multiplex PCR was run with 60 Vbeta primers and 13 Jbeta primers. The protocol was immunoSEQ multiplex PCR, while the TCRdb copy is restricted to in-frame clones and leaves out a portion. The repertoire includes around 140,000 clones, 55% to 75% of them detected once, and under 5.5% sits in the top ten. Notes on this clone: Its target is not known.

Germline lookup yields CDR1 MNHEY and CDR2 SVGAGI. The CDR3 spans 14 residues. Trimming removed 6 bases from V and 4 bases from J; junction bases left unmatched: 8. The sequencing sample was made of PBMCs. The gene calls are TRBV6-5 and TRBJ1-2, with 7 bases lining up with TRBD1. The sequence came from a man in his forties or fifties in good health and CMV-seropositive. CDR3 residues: CASSRQGLAYGYTF. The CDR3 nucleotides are TGTGCCAGCAGCCGACAGGGTTTGGCCTATGGCTACACCTTC.